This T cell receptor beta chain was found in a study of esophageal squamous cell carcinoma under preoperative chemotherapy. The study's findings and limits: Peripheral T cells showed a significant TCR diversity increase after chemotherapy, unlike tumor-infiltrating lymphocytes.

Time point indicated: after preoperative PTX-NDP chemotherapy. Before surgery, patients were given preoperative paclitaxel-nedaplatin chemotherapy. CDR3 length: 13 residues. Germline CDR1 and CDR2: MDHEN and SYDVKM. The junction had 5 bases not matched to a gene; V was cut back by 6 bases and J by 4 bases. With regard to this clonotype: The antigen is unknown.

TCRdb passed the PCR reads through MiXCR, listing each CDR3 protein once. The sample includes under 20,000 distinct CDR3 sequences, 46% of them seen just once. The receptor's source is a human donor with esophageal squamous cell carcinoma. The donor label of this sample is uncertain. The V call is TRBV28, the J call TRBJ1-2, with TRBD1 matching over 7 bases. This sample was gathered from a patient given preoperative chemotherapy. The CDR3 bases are TGTGCCAGCAGCCTCGGGACAGTCTATGGCTACACCTTC. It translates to CASSLGTVYGYTF.